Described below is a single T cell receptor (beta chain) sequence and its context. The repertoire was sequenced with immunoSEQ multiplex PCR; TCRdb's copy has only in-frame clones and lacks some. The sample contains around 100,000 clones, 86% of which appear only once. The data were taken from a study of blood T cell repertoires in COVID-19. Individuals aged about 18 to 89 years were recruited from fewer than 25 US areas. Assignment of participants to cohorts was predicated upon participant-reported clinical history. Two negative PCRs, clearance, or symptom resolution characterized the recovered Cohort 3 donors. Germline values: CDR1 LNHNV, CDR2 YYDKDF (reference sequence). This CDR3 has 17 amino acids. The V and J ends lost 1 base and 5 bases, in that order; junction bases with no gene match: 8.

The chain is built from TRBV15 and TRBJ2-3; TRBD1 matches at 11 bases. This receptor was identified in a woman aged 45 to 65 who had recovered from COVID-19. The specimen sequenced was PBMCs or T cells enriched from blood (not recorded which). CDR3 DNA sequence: TGTGCCACCAGCAGAGGTACCGGACAGGGGGCTGGAGATACGCAGTATTTT. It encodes CATSRGTGQGAGDTQYF.